The 10 T cell receptor beta chains below all came from one sample that was sequenced in a study of blood T cell repertoires in COVID-19 (dated by TCRdb to the early 2020s). Libraries were prepared through the immunoSEQ multiplex PCR assay. In its TCRdb copy, this immuneACCESS table keeps in-frame sequences only and misses some clones. Where compared with another copy, unresolved V genes explain less than half of these, and the others have no known cause. In this sample the table shows around 200,000 clones, approximately 87% of which occur a single time. The ten largest make up around 21% of the sample. The sample comprised peripheral blood. These TCRs come from a man between 65 and 85 years old with active or convalescent COVID-19.

The chain couples TRBV19 to TRBJ1-5, with D maybe TRBD1 (6 bases). From germline, CDR1 is LNHDA and CDR2 SQIVND (reference sequence). The V end lost 2 bases, the J end lost 6 bases, and 17 bases lay between the germline ends. The CDR3 length is 16 residues. CDR3 bases: TGTGCCAGTAGTATATTACAGGGCCCTACGGGTCAGCCCCAGCATTTT. This encodes CASSILQGPTGQPQHF.

CDR3 protein: CASRRLNSNQPQHF. The DNA of the CDR3 is TGTGCCAGCAGGCGTCTTAATAGCAATCAGCCCCAGCATTTT. The chain joins TRBV6-5 to TRBJ1-5; no clear D gene. V was pared by 6 bases and J by 0 bases, with 9 bases between. This CDR3 is built from 14 residues. The germline CDR1 and CDR2 sequences are MNHEY and SVGAGI.

V usage is TRBV27 and J usage is TRBJ2-5, with 9 nucleotides matching TRBD1. V was pared by 6 bases and J by 5 bases, with 22 bases of the junction left unmatched. Looked up from germline, CDR1 is MNHEY and CDR2 is SMNVEV (reference sequence). The CDR3 covers 19 residues. The CDR3 loop is CASRHHLRGTGTSRETQYF. The CDR3 bases are TGTGCCAGCAGACACCACCTGCGTGGGACAGGGACGAGTCGGGAGACCCAGTACTTC.

The chain combines TRBV19 with TRBJ1-1; 9 bases are a match to TRBD1. There are 17 residues in the CDR3. Looked up from germline, CDR1 is LNHDA and CDR2 is SQIVND (reference sequence). Trimming cost V 5 bases and J 11 bases; bases outside gene matches: 21. CDR3 DNA sequence: TGTGCCAGTAGTTTTTACTCCGGACAGGGGAGGGTTATGGGCGCTTTCTTT. Translating gives CASSFYSGQGRVMGAFF.

The gene calls are TRBV18 and TRBJ1-4, with TRBD1 matching 9 bases. The germline CDR1 and CDR2 sequences are KGHSH and LQKENI. CDR3 length equals 14 residues. V shed 5 bases and J 7 bases; nucleotides not matched to a gene: 5. CDR3 bases: TGTGCCAGCTCATCCGGGACAGGGTCTGAAAAACTGTTTTTT. It codes for CASSSGTGSEKLFF.

The rearrangement joins TRBV3-1 (or the pseudogene TRBV3-2) to TRBJ2-7; tentatively, D is TRBD1 (6 bases). The germline V gene encodes CDR1 LGHDT and CDR2 YNNKEL (reference sequence). This CDR3 has 16 residues. V was trimmed by 4 bases and J by 0 bases, leaving 16 bases between them. CDR3 sequence: CASSPLDRRLSYEQYF. The CDR3 DNA is TGTGCCAGCAGCCCTTTAGACAGGCGCCTCTCCTACGAGCAGTACTTC.

V usage is TRBV7-3 and J usage is TRBJ1-1, with 7 bases aligning to TRBD1. The CDR3 runs to 13 residues. The trim removed 4 bases at V and 4 bases at J, leaving 3 bases unmatched. Germline V gene data show CDR1 as SGHTA and CDR2 as FQGTGA. The chain's CDR3 is CASSSSGGTEAFF. CDR3 DNA: TGTGCCAGCAGCTCCTCAGGGGGCACTGAAGCTTTCTTT.

This chain links TRBV30 with TRBJ1-1, with TRBD1 identical over 7 bases. This CDR3 is 15 amino acids long. The V and J ends lost 3 bases and 0 bases, in that order; junction bases with no gene match: 7. Germline V lookup: CDR1 GTSNPN, CDR2 SVGIG (reference sequence). CDR3 coding DNA: TGTGCCTGGAGCCCAGGGACAGCTATGAACACTGAAGCTTTCTTT. This sequence encodes CAWSPGTAMNTEAFF.

V and J are TRBV19 and TRBJ1-1; D unresolved. The CDR3 is made up of 14 amino acids. The V gene lost 0 bases and the J gene lost 5 bases, with 10 bases spanning the gap. CDR1 LNHDA and CDR2 SQIVND come from the germline V gene (reference sequence). The CDR3 nucleotides are TGTGCCAGTAGTATAGAGAGGAGGGCTACTGAAGCTTTCTTT. It codes for CASSIERRATEAFF. The whole variable domain, filled in from reference TRBV19 and TRBJ1-1, reads DGGITQSPKYLFRKEGQNVTLSCEQNLNHDAMYWYRQDPGQGLRLIYYSQIVNDFQKGDIAEGYSVSREKKESFPLTVTSAQKNPTAFYLCASSIERRATEAFFGQGTRLTVV.

This clone was counted a single time. The chain employs TRBV5-1 and TRBJ2-7; TRBD1 aligns across 12 bases. Germline V CDR1 and CDR2: SGHRS, YFSETQ. Unmatched junction bases numbered 4, after V lost 3 bases and J lost 3 bases. This CDR3 comprises 15 residues. The CDR3: CASSSGTGGYYEQYF. The CDR3 nucleotides are TGCGCCAGCAGCTCGGGGACAGGGGGCTACTACGAGCAGTACTTC.